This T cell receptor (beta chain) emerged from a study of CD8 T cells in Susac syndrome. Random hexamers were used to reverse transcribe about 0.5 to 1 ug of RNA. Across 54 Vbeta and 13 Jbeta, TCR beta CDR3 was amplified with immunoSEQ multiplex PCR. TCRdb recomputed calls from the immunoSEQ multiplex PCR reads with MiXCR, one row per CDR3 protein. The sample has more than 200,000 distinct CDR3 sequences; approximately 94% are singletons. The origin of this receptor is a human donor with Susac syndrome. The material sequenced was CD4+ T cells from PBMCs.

The CDR3 coding sequence is TGTGCCAGCAGCGCAGGAGTGGGAAACACCATATATTTT. It specifies CASSAGVGNTIYF. The chain uses TRBV9 and TRBJ1-3; D remains unclear. V lost 3 bases, J lost 4 bases, and 8 bases lay in between. The CDR3 runs to 13 residues. CDR1 is SGDLS, CDR2 YYNGEE, per germline.